This TCR beta chain was identified during a study of tumor-infiltrating lymphocytes in primary liver carcinoma. Overall study: Per sample, productive TCRbeta reads numbered roughly 3.65 to 7.5 million, similar across tissue types.

Starting material of around 460 ng total RNA yielded TCR beta cDNA via a constant-region primer. Slightly modified ARM-PCR, run as three nested multiplex PCR rounds, produced the TCR beta libraries. The first two PCR rounds, roughly 9 cycles each, used TRBV1-TRBV30 forward primers and a C-beta reverse primer. TCRdb re-called the multiplex PCR reads through MiXCR, storing one row per CDR3 protein. The sample holds about 350,000 distinct CDR3 sequences; roughly 61% are singletons and the top ten take under 8%. The germline V and J ends were trimmed by 5 bases and 2 bases, with 3 bases remaining between them. Germline-derived CDR1 and CDR2 are DFQATT and SNEGSKA (reference sequence). The CDR3 is made up of 10 amino acids. Unsorted whole blood served as the source of blood RNA, and germline DNA was extracted as well.

Sequencing was performed on peripheral blood. This sequence was found in a man aged 40-49 years with primary liver carcinoma and hepatitis B virus infection. The chain combines TRBV20-1 with TRBJ2-5; D ambiguous. As DNA, the CDR3 is TGCAGTGCTTCGCAAGAGACCCAGTACTTC. Encoded protein: CSASQETQYF.